This entry describes one T cell receptor (beta chain). CDR1 SGHRS and CDR2 YFSETQ come from the germline V gene. With 2 bases removed from V and 5 bases from J, the gap between germline ends came to 11 bases. The CDR3 has 13 amino acids. TCRdb reprocessed the reads with MiXCR, giving one entry per CDR3 protein. The sample shows approximately 170,000 distinct CDR3 sequences, over 15% of them seen only once. This sample was taken from a study of T cell repertoires in cytomegalovirus infection. Sequencing used CD8+ T cells from PBMCs. The chain is built from TRBV5-1 and TRBJ2-7; D may be TRBD1 (6 bases). The origin of this receptor is a human donor in good health (CMV status not recorded). Some clones in this sample may be carry-over from other donors' samples. The CDR3 bases are TGCGCCAGCAGCTTCGGGACATTGGACGAGCAGTACTTC. Its protein product is CASSFGTLDEQYF.